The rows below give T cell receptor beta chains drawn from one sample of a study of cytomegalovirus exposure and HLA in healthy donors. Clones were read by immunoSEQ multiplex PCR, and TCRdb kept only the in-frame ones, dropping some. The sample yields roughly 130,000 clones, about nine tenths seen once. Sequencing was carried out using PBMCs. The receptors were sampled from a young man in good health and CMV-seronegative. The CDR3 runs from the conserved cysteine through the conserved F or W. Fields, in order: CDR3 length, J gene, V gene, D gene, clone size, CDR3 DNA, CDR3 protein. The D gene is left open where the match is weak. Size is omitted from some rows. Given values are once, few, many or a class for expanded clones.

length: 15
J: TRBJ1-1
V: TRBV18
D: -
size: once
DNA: TGTGCCAGCTCAGATGCGGGGGGGTTGAACACTGAAGCTTTCTTT
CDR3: CASSDAGGLNTEAFF

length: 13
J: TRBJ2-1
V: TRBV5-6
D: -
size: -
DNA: TGTGCCAGCAGGGGCTTTGACGGGGGTGAGCAGTTCTTC
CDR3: CASRGFDGGEQFF

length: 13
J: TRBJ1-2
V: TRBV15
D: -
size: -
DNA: TGTGCCACCAGCAGCAAGGGGGACTATGGCTACACCTTC
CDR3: CATSSKGDYGYTF

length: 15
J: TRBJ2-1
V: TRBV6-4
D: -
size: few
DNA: TGTGCCAGCAGTGACTCTAGCGGCTCCTACAATGAGCAGTTCTTC
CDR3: CASSDSSGSYNEQFF

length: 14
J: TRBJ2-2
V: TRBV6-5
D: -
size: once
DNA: TGTGCCACCGACCAGGGGACGAACACCGGGGAGCTGTTTTTT
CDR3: CATDQGTNTGELFF

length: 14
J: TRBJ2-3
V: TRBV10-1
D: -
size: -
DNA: TGCGCCAGCAGTGACGACAGGAGCACAGATACGCAGTATTTT
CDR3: CASSDDRSTDTQYF

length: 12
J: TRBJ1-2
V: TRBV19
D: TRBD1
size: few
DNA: TGTGCCAGCGACGACAGGGGGTACGGCTACACCTTC
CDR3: CASDDRGYGYTF

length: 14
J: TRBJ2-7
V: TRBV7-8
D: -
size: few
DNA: TGTGCCAGCAGCTTAGTAGGGAGGCCCTACGAGCAGTACTTC
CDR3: CASSLVGRPYEQYF

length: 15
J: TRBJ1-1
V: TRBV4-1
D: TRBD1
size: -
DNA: TGCGCCAGCAGCCAAGAGACAGGGGTGAATACTGAAGCTTTCTTT
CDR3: CASSQETGVNTEAFF

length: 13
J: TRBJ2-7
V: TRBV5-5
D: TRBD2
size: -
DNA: TGTGCCAGCAGCTTCCGGACTAGCGGGAGGGGGGACTTC
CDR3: CASSFRTSGRGDF

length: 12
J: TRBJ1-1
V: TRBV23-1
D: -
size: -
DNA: TGCGCCCACAGACAGACGACCACTGAAGCTTTCTTT
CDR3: CAHRQTTTEAFF

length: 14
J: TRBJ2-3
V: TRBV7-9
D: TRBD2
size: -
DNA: TGTGCCAGCAGCTTAGGGCTAGCGGGGGATACGCAGTATTTT
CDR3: CASSLGLAGDTQYF

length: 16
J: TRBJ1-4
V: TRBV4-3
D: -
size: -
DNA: TGCGCCAGCAGCCAATTGGCAGGCCCAACTAATGAAAAACTGTTTTTT
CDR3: CASSQLAGPTNEKLFF

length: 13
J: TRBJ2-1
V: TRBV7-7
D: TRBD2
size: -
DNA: TGTGCCAGCAGCTTAGGGGGAGGGAATGAGCAGTTCTTC
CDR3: CASSLGGGNEQFF

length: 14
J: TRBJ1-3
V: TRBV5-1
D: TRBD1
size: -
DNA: TGCGCCAGCAGCTTGGGACAGGGTGGAAACACCATATATTTT
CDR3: CASSLGQGGNTIYF

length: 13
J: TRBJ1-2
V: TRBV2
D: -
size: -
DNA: TGTGCCAGCGGGTTGAGTTTGGGAGGGGGCTACACCTTC
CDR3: CASGLSLGGGYTF

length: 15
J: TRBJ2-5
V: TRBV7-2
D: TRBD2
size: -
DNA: TGTGCCAGCAGCTCCAACCCTAGCGGGGAAGAGACCCAGTACTTC
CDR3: CASSSNPSGEETQYF

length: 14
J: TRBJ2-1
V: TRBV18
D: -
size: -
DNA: TGTGCCAGCTCACCACAACAGGGCAACAATGAGCAGTTCTTC
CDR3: CASSPQQGNNEQFF

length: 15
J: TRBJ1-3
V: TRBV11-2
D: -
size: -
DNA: TGTGCCAGCAGCTTAGTACTTACCTCTGGAAACACCATATATTTT
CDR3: CASSLVLTSGNTIYF

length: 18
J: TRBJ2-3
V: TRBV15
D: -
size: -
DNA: TGTGCCACCAGCAAAAAAAGCGCTCAGGGGCTAAAGACAGATACGCAGTATTTT
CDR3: CATSKKSAQGLKTDTQYF

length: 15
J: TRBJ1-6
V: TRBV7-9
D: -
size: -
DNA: TGTGCCAGCAGCTTCCTTACCCAGTTATCCTCACCCCTCCACTTT
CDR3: CASSFLTQLSSPLHF

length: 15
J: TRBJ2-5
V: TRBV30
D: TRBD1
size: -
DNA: TGTGCCTGGAGGGATCACGGGACAGGGGTAGAGACCCAGTACTTC
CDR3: CAWRDHGTGVETQYF

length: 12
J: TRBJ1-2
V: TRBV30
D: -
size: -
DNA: TGTGCCTGGAGAGCCTTCGTCTATGGCTACACCTTC
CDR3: CAWRAFVYGYTF

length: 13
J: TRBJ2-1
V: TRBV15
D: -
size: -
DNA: TGTGCCACCCGACCCGGGACTTCGAATGAGCAGTTCTTC
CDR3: CATRPGTSNEQFF

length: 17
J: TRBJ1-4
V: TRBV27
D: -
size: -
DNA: TGTGCCAGCAGTTTATTGGACGGAGGAGGGCGGGTTGAAAAACTGTTTTTT
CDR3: CASSLLDGGGRVEKLFF

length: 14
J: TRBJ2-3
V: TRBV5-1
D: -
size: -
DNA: TGCGCCAGCAGCGAGGCAGGGAACACAGATACGCAGTATTTT
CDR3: CASSEAGNTDTQYF

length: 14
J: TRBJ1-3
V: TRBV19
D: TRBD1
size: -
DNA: TGTGCAGTTCGTCGACAGGGATCTGGAAACACCATATATTTT
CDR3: CAVRRQGSGNTIYF

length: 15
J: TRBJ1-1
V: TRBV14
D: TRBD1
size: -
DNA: TGTGCCAGCAGCCGCCCCGGACAGGGTTACACTGAAGCTTTCTTT
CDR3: CASSRPGQGYTEAFF

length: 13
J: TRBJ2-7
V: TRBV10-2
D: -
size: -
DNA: TGCGCCACATCCCCAGGGGATGCCTACGAGCAGTACTTC
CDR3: CATSPGDAYEQYF

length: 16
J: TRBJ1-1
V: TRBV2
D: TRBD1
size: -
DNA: TGTGCCAGCAGTGGTATCCGGACAGGGATGAACACTGAAGCTTTCTTT
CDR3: CASSGIRTGMNTEAFF

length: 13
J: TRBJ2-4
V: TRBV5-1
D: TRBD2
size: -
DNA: TGCGCCAGCAGCCCTGGACTAGCGAACATTCAGTACTTC
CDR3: CASSPGLANIQYF

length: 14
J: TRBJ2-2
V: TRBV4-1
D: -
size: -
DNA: TGCGCCAGCAGCCAAGATATTTGGGCCCCCAAGCTGTTTTTT
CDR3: CASSQDIWAPKLFF

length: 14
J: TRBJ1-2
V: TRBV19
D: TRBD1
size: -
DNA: TGTGCCAGTAGTATCGAGGACAGGGTGTATGGCTACACCTTC
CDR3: CASSIEDRVYGYTF

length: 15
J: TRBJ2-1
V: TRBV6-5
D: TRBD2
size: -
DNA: TGTGCCAGCAGAGCTAGCGGGAGGGGACTCGATGAGCAGTTCTTC
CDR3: CASRASGRGLDEQFF

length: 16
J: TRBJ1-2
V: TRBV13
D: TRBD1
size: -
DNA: TGTGCCAGCAGCACTCGGACAGGGGGATTCAGCTATGGCTACACCTTC
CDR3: CASSTRTGGFSYGYTF

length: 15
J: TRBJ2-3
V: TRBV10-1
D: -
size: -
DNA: TGCGCCAGCAGTGACGGTCTAGAGGGGGCAGATACGCAGTATTTT
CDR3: CASSDGLEGADTQYF

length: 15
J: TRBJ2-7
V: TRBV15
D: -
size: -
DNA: TGTGCCACCAGCAGAGACCACTTCTCCTCCTACGAGCAGTACTTC
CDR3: CATSRDHFSSYEQYF

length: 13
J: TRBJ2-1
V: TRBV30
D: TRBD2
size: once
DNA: TGTGCCTGTAGCGGGAGCTCCTACAATGAGCAGTTCTTC
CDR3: CACSGSSYNEQFF

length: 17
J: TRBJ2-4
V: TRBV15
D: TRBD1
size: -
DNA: TGTGCCACCAGCAGAGATAGGATTGGACAGGGGAAAAACATTCAGTACTTC
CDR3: CATSRDRIGQGKNIQYF

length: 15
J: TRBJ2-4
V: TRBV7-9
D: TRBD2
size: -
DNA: TGTGCCAGCAGCTTATCTTGGCAGGGCGGGGGGATTCAGTACTTC
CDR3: CASSLSWQGGGIQYF

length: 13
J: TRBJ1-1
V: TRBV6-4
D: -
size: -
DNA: TGTGCCAGCAGTGAAGGTCCGGGCACTGAAGCTTTCTTT
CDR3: CASSEGPGTEAFF

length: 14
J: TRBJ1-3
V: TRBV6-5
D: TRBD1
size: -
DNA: TGTGCCAGCAGTTCTGGACAGGTGGGAAACACCATATATTTT
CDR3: CASSSGQVGNTIYF

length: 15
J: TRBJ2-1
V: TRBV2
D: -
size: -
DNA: TGTGCCAGCAGAGCCTCTGGTAGCGCCTACAATGAGCAGTTCTTC
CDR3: CASRASGSAYNEQFF

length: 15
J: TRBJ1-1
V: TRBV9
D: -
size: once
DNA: TGTGCCAGCAGCGTAGTGGCGGCCTCGAACACTGAAGCTTTCTTT
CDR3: CASSVVAASNTEAFF

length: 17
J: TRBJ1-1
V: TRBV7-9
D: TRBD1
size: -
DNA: TGTGCCAGCGAGAACACCGGGACAGGGTTCCAGAACACTGAAGCTTTCTTT
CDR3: CASENTGTGFQNTEAFF

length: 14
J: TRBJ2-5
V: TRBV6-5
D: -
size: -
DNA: TGTGCCAGCAGTTACTTGGGCAGCCAAGAGACCCAGTACTTC
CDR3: CASSYLGSQETQYF

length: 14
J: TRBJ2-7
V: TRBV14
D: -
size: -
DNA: TGTGCCAGCAGCCAACGGTCCCGCTCGGGCGAGCAGTACTTC
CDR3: CASSQRSRSGEQYF

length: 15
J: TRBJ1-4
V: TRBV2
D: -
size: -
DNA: TGTGCCAGCAGTGGGGCAGAAACAACTAATGAAAAACTGTTTTTT
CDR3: CASSGAETTNEKLFF

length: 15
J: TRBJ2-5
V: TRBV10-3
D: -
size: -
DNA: TGTGCCATCAGTGAGTCGAGTCCCGTTCACGAGACCCAGTACTTC
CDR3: CAISESSPVHETQYF

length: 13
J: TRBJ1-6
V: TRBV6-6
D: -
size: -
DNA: TGTGCCAGCAGGACCGAGGGACTCTCACCCCTCCACTTT
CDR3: CASRTEGLSPLHF

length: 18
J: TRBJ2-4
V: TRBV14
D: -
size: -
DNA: TGTGCCAGCAGCCAAGACCCTTACAGGGGGGGGTCCAAAAACATTCAGTACTTC
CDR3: CASSQDPYRGGSKNIQYF

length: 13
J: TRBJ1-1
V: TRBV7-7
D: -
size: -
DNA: TGTGCCAGCAGCTCAGGGCGGGGCACTGAAGCTTTCTTT
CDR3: CASSSGRGTEAFF